The source of this T cell receptor (beta chain) is a study of T-cell memory formation after mild COVID-19. This clonotype was observed a few times. This CDR3 is 14 amino acids long. From germline, CDR1 is ENHRY and CDR2 SYGVKD. V was clipped by 6 bases and J by 4 bases, with 14 bases between them. Via MiXCR, TCRdb re-called the 5' RACE reads, giving one row per CDR3 protein. Of 280,000 or so distinct CDR3 sequences in the sample, about a sixth are singletons; the top ten hold more than 20%. This TCR derives from a man aged 18 to 30 who had mild COVID-19 (a few samples of this study predate the infection). Cell type and time point are not known. This chain joins TRBV10-3 and TRBJ2-3, with D maybe TRBD2 (7 bases). Sequences were obtained from PBMCs or a T cell subset sorted from them (not recorded which). The CDR3 loop is CAIRGGAKADTQYF. The CDR3, as DNA: TGTGCCATCAGGGGGGGGGCTAAGGCAGATACGCAGTATTTT.